This T cell receptor beta chain was found in a study of T cell clusters in autoimmune cytopenias (dated by TCRdb to about 2019). In terms of the full investigation: Of the 40 or so healthy donor controls, 22 were female, and the group had a mean age of roughly 50 years and a median age of 59 years. Per sample, TRB sequencing gave a median depth of roughly 50,000 reads and a median of approximately 2,400 distinct TRB clonotypes. Peripheral blood TRB and IGH repertoires were sequenced in autoimmune cytopenia patients at active disease and during treatment follow-up, alongside healthy, CLL and autoimmune hepatitis controls. The goal of the study was to find out whether patients with autoimmune cytopenia have a disease-specific immune repertoire signature that could be used as a blood-based biomarker. For primary cytopenia the controls were 25 to 30 age-matched healthy donors, whereas for secondary cytopenia the controls were under 15 age-matched CLL patients. Repertoires from autoimmune hepatitis patients were compared with those of 20 to 25 healthy donors matched for age and sex.

From the cysteine through the phenylalanine, the CDR3 covers 17 amino acids. The DNA is not on file. As encoded in the germline V gene (reference sequence), CDR1 is DFQATT while CDR2 is SNEGSKA. Per sample, roughly 250 ng of peripheral blood genomic DNA, around 40,000 genome equivalents, was used for TRB amplification. Overall study results and their limits: Compared with active autoimmune hepatitis patients, healthy donors had almost three times as many exclusive TRB clusters, a finding consistent with an autoimmunity-wide signature. The T cell clusters were only ever defined in silico, so experimental validation of their functional role was still needed. The GLIPH analysis suggested a lack of physiological T cell clusters in primary autoimmune cytopenia patients, since 51 clusters were exclusive to healthy donors whereas 17 were exclusive to patients. The cluster-lack signature was not observed for secondary cytopenia versus CLL, as the signature was apparently masked by the dominant lymphoma-associated repertoire. TRB repertoire shifts, with less even repertoires in secondary cytopenia and CLL, mostly reflected lymphoma bias rather than autoimmunity.

TRB rearrangements were amplified by multiplex PCR using a touch-down protocol with TRB-A and TRB-B primer pools mixed in one tube. Two consecutive PCR reactions with Phusion HS II polymerase added Illumina adapters and sample indices to the amplicons. After gel purification with the NucleoSpin Gel and PCR Clean-up kit, the amplicons were quantified by Qubit and checked for quality on an Agilent 2100 Bioanalyzer. Sequencing of the libraries was performed on an Illumina MiSeq with 600-cycle, single-indexed, paired-end runs. Concerning the study's data processing: MiXCR version 2.1.12 with the default MiXCR reference library was used to align and assemble TRB reads. A clone was defined by each unique CDR3 nucleotide sequence, and the analysis included only productive sequences with two or more reads. Repertoire diversity was assessed by alpha-parameterized diversity profiles (alpha 0 to 5), including Shannon (alpha 1) and Simpson (alpha 2) indices, computed with an R script. Combinatorial TRB VJ usage was calculated with the tcR package and was compared between cohorts by principal component analysis performed with ade4. GLIPH was used to cluster TCRbeta CDR3s in pairs of cohorts matched for age and read depth, and a Wilcoxon test was used to compare cluster frequencies. Following reprocessing of the reads by TCRdb, the data hold one row per CDR3 protein sequence and no DNA is available. Clone size and V and J calls follow TCRdb, not the original study. This sample's clone table shows 5,300 or so distinct CDR3 sequences. Of the sample, around a quarter is held by the ten largest clones.

Comment on this clonotype: This clone's antigen is unknown.

The data also belong to a second study, concerning T cell repertoires in aging, cancer and after chemotherapy. Looking at the second paper: The donors fell into six age groups ranging from 30 or younger to 70 or older, and each group had at least three individuals. Control TCR repertoires from healthy donors were recorded across several months to years, and re-sampling revealed clear clonal overlap. The complete dataset included about 9.1 million TCR reads. Compared with age-matched healthy donors, untreated patients with either hematological or solid cancers had significantly lower TCR diversity in the blood along with higher clonality. In healthy donors, the drop in TCR diversity with age came mainly from a loss of richness, whereas in cancer patients a loss of evenness also played a part. In both cancer cohorts, the median generation probability rose over the chemotherapy interval, which suggests that the repertoire was reconstituted through rebound thymic output. The authors noted that the repertoire data do not allow conclusions about immunological memory after chemotherapy. The study profiled peripheral blood TCR beta repertoires from healthy donors and cancer patients to examine immunoaging and T cell reconstitution after chemotherapy. The cohort comprised about 220 cancer patients, roughly 93 with hematological and approximately 120 with solid cancers, plus 95 healthy donors as a reference group. MiXCR versions 2.12 and 3.0.5 were used to process the TRB sequences. Shannon diversity, evenness, clonality (one minus evenness), and alpha-parameterized diversity profiles from alpha 0 to 5 were included as repertoire metrics. The IGoR algorithm was used to calculate generation probabilities for clones in the paired samples taken before and after chemotherapy.

The source of this sequence is a human donor in good health. The material sequenced was peripheral blood. Rearrangement joined TRBV20-1 to TRBJ2-3; the TCRdb D gene call, TRBD2, has no DNA to confirm it. Here the CDR3 is given as CSARDWGSGGSQDTQYF.